Listed here are 26 T cell receptor beta chains from one sample, sequenced in a study of technical replicates of blood from a handful of donors. Clones were sequenced by immunoSEQ multiplex PCR, and TCRdb holds only the in-frame ones, with some missing. This repertoire shows tens of thousands of clones, less than 95% found once; its top ten account for less than 0.3%. Specimen: T cells isolated from PBMCs. The receptor source for this set is a human donor in good health.

The chain employs TRBV6-1 and TRBJ1-2; D is uncertain. Trimming took 1 base from V and 5 from J, leaving 11 bases between them. Germline values: CDR1 MNHNS, CDR2 SASEGT. The CDR3 length is 14 residues. The CDR3 region is CASSEVLVDYGYTF. CDR3 coding DNA: TGTGCCAGCAGTGAAGTTCTCGTAGATTATGGCTACACCTTC.

The chain couples TRBV27 to TRBJ2-1; TRBD1 matches at 9 bases. The V gene end was trimmed by 4 bases and the J gene end by 9 bases; junction bases not matched to a gene: 4. The germline gives CDR1 MNHEY, CDR2 SMNVEV (reference sequence). The CDR3 covers 13 residues. The CDR3 DNA sequence: TGTGCCAGCAGTTGGGACAGGGTGGCTGAGCAGTTCTTC. Translated, it gives CASSWDRVAEQFF.

The chain has TRBV5-1 and TRBJ2-5; 15 bases fit TRBD2. In germline, CDR1 is SGHRS, CDR2 YFSETQ. This CDR3 contains 16 residues. Germline trimming cut 2 bases from V and 5 bases from J; bases unmatched to any gene: 4. The CDR3 DNA sequence: TGCGCCAGCAGCTTTGGGACTAGCGGGAGGAGGGAGACCCAGTACTTC. It encodes CASSFGTSGRRETQYF.

This clone was detected a few times. The chain joins TRBV9 to TRBJ1-2; TRBD1 aligns across 7 bases. V was pared by 0 bases and J by 7 bases, with 9 bases of the junction left unmatched. Germline CDR1 is SGDLS and CDR2 is YYNGEE. The CDR3 sequence is 15 residues long. The CDR3: CASSVADRAGSGYTF. CDR3 in DNA: TGTGCCAGCAGCGTAGCTGACAGGGCCGGTAGTGGCTACACCTTC.

The chain has TRBV2 and TRBJ1-6; D gene unclear. V was cut by 7 bases and J by 0 bases, with 10 bases left in between. The length of the CDR3 is 15 residues. Germline V gene sequence: CDR1 SNHLY, CDR2 FYNNEI. CDR3 in amino acids: CASKLSSSYNSPLHF. The CDR3 bases are TGTGCCAGCAAACTTTCGAGCTCCTATAATTCACCCCTCCACTTT.

V and J are TRBV4-1 and TRBJ2-1; D is undetermined. The ends were cut back, 3 bases at V and 5 bases at J, with 5 bases in the middle. Germline loops: CDR1 MGHRA, CDR2 YSYEKL. The CDR3 length is 12 residues. The CDR3, as DNA: TGCGCCAGCAGCCAGTCTAACAATGAGCAGTTCTTC. This encodes CASSQSNNEQFF.

The rearrangement uses TRBV5-1 and TRBJ2-7; 8 nucleotides line up with TRBD2. Germline assignment: CDR1 SGHRS and CDR2 YFSETQ. V lost 4 bases to trimming and J lost 2 bases; unmatched junction nucleotides: 5. The CDR3 loop spans 14 amino acids. As DNA, the CDR3 is TGCGCCAGCAGCCCTGGACTAGCTACCTACGAGCAGTACTTC. Amino acid sequence: CASSPGLATYEQYF. Combining the CDR3 with reference TRBV5-1 and TRBJ2-7 gives the whole variable domain KAGVTQTPRYLIKTRGQQVTLSCSPISGHRSVSWYQQTPGQGLQFLFEYFSETQRNKGNFPGRFSGRQFSNSRSEMNVSTLELGDSALYLCASSPGLATYEQYFGPGTRLTVT.

The chain is built from TRBV7-9 and TRBJ2-7, with 7 positions matching TRBD2. Per germline, CDR1 SEHNR and CDR2 FQNEAQ (reference sequence). V shed 2 bases, J shed 5 bases, and the junction held 3 bases outside the gene matches. This CDR3 is built from 13 residues. The CDR3 bases are TGTGCCAGCAGCTTACCGGGAGGCAACGAGCAGTACTTC. This encodes CASSLPGGNEQYF.

The chain has TRBV30 and TRBJ1-1, with D uncertain. The V and J ends lost 0 bases and 6 bases respectively, with 8 bases between them. Germline V gene sequence: CDR1 GTSNPN, CDR2 SVGIG (reference sequence). The CDR3 contains 12 residues. The CDR3 protein is CAWSVFGAEAFF. The DNA for the CDR3 is TGTGCCTGGAGTGTATTCGGGGCTGAAGCTTTCTTT.

The V gene is TRBV6-5, the J gene TRBJ2-3; D not certain. The germline gives CDR1 MNHEY, CDR2 SVGAGI. This CDR3 is 11 amino acids long. V was cut by 4 bases and J by 6 bases, with 5 bases left in between. The DNA for the CDR3 is TGTGCCAGCAGTTTACAGGATACGCAGTATTTT. This sequence encodes CASSLQDTQYF.

The chain couples TRBV19 to TRBJ1-1, with TRBD1 matching over 7 bases. CDR3 length: 13 residues. Per the germline V gene, CDR1 is LNHDA and CDR2 is SQIVND (reference sequence). J was trimmed by 3 bases and V by 9 bases; bases with no gene match: 7. The CDR3 is CASNRGWDTEAFF. In DNA form, the CDR3 reads TGTGCCAGCAACAGGGGTTGGGACACTGAAGCTTTCTTT.

V usage is TRBV28 and J usage is TRBJ2-3; possibly TRBD2 for D (7 bases). Trimming stripped 8 bases from V and 1 base from J, with 10 bases between. This CDR3 is 13 amino acids long. Germline V gene data show CDR1 as MDHEN and CDR2 as SYDVKM. CDR3: CASGGGRTDTQYF. The CDR3 nucleotides read TGTGCCAGCGGGGGGGGGCGCACAGATACGCAGTATTTT. Complete variable domain (other parts from reference TRBV28 and TRBJ2-3): DVKVTQSSRYLVKRTGEKVFLECVQDMDHENMFWYRQDPGLGLRLIYFSYDVKMKEKGDIPEGYSVSREKKERFSLILESASTNQTSMYLCASGGGRTDTQYFGPGTRLTVL.

This chain connects TRBV4-1 to TRBJ1-4; TRBD1 might be the D (5 bases). Germline V gene sequence: CDR1 MGHRA, CDR2 YSYEKL. With 2 bases removed from V and 1 base from J, the gap between germline ends came to 14 bases. The CDR3 has 17 amino acids. The CDR3 protein is CASSQILVGVTNEKLFF. The CDR3, as DNA: TGCGCCAGCAGCCAAATCCTCGTAGGGGTAACTAATGAAAAACTGTTTTTT.

The V and J genes are TRBV6-1 and TRBJ1-4, with 8 bases lining up with TRBD1. The CDR3 extends over 14 amino acids. CDR1 and CDR2 from the germline V gene are MNHNS and SASEGT. The junction had 13 bases not matched to a gene; V was cut back by 9 bases and J by 10 bases. CDR3 region: CASEPGQVIGKLFF. The CDR3 nucleotides read TGTGCCAGTGAACCGGGACAGGTTATCGGAAAACTGTTTTTT.

V usage is TRBV7-9 and J usage is TRBJ1-5, with 7 bases matching TRBD1. Germline values: CDR1 SEHNR, CDR2 FQNEAQ (reference sequence). The V and J ends lost 3 bases and 7 bases, in that order; junction bases with no gene match: 3. The CDR3 is made up of 13 amino acids. CDR3: CASSLTGRQPQHF. In nucleotides, the CDR3 is TGTGCCAGCAGCTTGACAGGGCGGCAGCCCCAGCATTTT. Filled out from reference TRBV7-9 and TRBJ1-5, the complete variable domain reads DTGVSQNPRHKITKRGQNVTFRCDPISEHNRLYWYRQTLGQGPEFLTYFQNEAQLEKSRLLSDRFSAERPKGSFSTLEIQRTEQGDSAMYLCASSLTGRQPQHFGDGTRLSIL.

This clone was observed a single time. The J gene is TRBJ2-1, the V gene TRBV7-9; 9 bases are shared with TRBD2. The V and J ends lost 6 bases and 6 bases, in that order; junction bases with no gene match: 15. Germline V gene lookup returns CDR1 SEHNR and CDR2 FQNEAQ (reference sequence). The CDR3 is 17 amino acids. The CDR3 coding sequence is TGTGCCAGCAGTACGCCCTGGGCGGGAGGGAAAAGCAATGAGCAGTTCTTC. Protein: CASSTPWAGGKSNEQFF.

The V call is TRBV7-2, the J call TRBJ2-3; 7 bases line up with TRBD1. CDR1 and CDR2 from the germline V gene are SGHTA and FQGNSA. CDR3 length: 17 residues. The junction had 7 bases not matched to a gene; V was cut back by 1 base and J by 0 bases. The CDR3 sequence is CASSLGDRDSSTDTQYF. CDR3 DNA sequence: TGTGCCAGCAGCTTAGGAGATCGGGACAGTAGCACAGATACGCAGTATTTT.

The V call is TRBV19, the J call TRBJ2-3, with 11 bases lining up with TRBD2. Trimming at V came to 3 bases and at J to 5 bases, leaving 4 bases not matched to a gene. This CDR3 has 15 residues. Per germline, CDR1 LNHDA and CDR2 SQIVND (reference sequence). For the CDR3, the DNA is TGTGCCAGTAGTATCTCTGGACTAGCGGGAGATACGCAGTATTTT. Translated: CASSISGLAGDTQYF.

The CDR3 is CSVEEGSGKGAFF. CDR3 sequence (DNA): TGCAGCGTTGAAGAAGGTTCCGGAAAGGGGGCTTTCTTT. The genes are TRBV29-1 and TRBJ1-1, with TRBD1 as a possible D gene (5 bases). CDR3 length: 13 residues. The germline V gene encodes CDR1 SQVTM and CDR2 ANQGSEA. Trimming cost V 0 bases and J 11 bases, with 16 bases left between them.

This sequence joins TRBV5-4 and TRBJ2-1; tentative D call: TRBD2 (5 bases). The germline CDR1 and CDR2 sequences are SGHNT and YYREEE (reference sequence). The CDR3 is made up of 13 amino acids. Trimming stripped 0 bases from V and 9 bases from J, with 10 bases between. CDR3 protein: CASSLGGFGEQFF. The CDR3 DNA reads as TGTGCCAGCAGCTTGGGAGGGTTCGGTGAGCAGTTCTTC.

The chain is built from TRBV5-1 and TRBJ2-7; weak D call: TRBD1 (5 bases). In germline, CDR1 is SGHRS, CDR2 YFSETQ. Trimming left V 0 bases short and J 6 bases short, with 7 bases between. The CDR3 loop spans 12 amino acids. The chain's CDR3 is CASSLEGFEQYF. In DNA, the CDR3 is TGCGCCAGCAGCTTGGAGGGGTTCGAGCAGTACTTC.

J is TRBJ2-1 and V is TRBV6-6, with D hard to call. Trimming shortened V by 6 bases and J by 0 bases, and 12 bases separated the two germline ends. The length of the CDR3 is 15 residues. CDR1 is MNHNY and CDR2 is SVGAGI in the germline V gene (reference sequence). The CDR3 reads CASSPVRGSYNEQFF. As DNA, the CDR3 is TGTGCCAGCAGCCCCGTACGCGGCTCCTACAATGAGCAGTTCTTC.

This clone was seen once. V is TRBV5-1 and J is TRBJ1-4; D gene uncertain. CDR1 is SGHRS and CDR2 is YFSETQ in the germline V gene. The CDR3 extends over 12 amino acids. V lost 4 bases and J lost 8, with 9 bases in between. CDR3 in amino acids: CASSQTGEKLFF. The CDR3 coding sequence is TGCGCCAGCAGCCAGACGGGGGAAAAACTGTTTTTT.

The V and J genes are TRBV28 and TRBJ2-7; TRBD1 might be the D (5 bases). CDR1 and CDR2 from the germline V gene are MDHEN and SYDVKM. V lost 6 bases, J lost 5 bases, and 11 bases lay in between. There are 12 residues in the CDR3. The CDR3 coding sequence is TGTGCCAGCAGCTCCAGGGCTAACGAGCAGTACTTC. The encoded protein is CASSSRANEQYF.

This sequence joins TRBV7-6 and TRBJ2-7; 11 bases align to TRBD2. The CDR3 is 16 residues long. Germline V gives CDR1 SGHVS, CDR2 FNYEAQ. V was pared by 5 bases and J by 1 base, with 7 bases of the junction left unmatched. The CDR3 region is CASSQTSGGPSYEQYF. In DNA, the CDR3 is TGTGCCAGCAGCCAAACTAGCGGGGGCCCGTCCTACGAGCAGTACTTC.

The chain links TRBV6-1 to TRBJ2-3; D remains unclear. Germline V gene sequence: CDR1 MNHNS, CDR2 SASEGT. CDR3 length: 12 residues. V gave up 4 bases and J gave up 0 bases, with 2 bases separating them. The CDR3 is CASSASTDTQYF. The CDR3 DNA follows: TGTGCCAGCAGTGCAAGCACAGATACGCAGTATTTT.